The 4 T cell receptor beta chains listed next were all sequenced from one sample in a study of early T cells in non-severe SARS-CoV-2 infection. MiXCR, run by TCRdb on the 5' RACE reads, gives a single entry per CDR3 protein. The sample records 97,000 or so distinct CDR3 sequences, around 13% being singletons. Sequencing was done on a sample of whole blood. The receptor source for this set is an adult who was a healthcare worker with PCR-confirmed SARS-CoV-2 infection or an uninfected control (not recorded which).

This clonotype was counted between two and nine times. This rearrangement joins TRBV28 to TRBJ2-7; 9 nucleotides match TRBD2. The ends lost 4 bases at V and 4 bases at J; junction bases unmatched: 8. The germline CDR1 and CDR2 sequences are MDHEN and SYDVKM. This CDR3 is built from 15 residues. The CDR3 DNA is TGTGCCAGCAGTTCCCCCGGGACTAGCAAGTACGAGCAGTACTTC. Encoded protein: CASSSPGTSKYEQYF. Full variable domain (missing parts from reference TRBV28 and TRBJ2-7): DVKVTQSSRYLVKRTGEKVFLECVQDMDHENMFWYRQDPGLGLRLIYFSYDVKMKEKGDIPEGYSVSREKKERFSLILESASTNQTSMYLCASSSPGTSKYEQYFGPGTRLTVT.

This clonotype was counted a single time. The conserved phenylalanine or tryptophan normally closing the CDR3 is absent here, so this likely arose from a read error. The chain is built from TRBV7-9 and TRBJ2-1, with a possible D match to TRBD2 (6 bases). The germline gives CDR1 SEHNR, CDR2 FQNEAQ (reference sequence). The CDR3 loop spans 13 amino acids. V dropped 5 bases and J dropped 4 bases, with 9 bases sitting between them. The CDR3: CASSRGSYNEQFS. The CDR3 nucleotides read TGTGCCAGCAGCCGGGGGTCATACAATGAGCAGTTCTCC.

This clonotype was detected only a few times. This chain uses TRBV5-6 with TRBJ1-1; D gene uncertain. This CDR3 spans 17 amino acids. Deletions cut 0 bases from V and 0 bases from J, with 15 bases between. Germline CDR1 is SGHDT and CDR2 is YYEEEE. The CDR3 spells CASSLEGVGRMNTEAFF. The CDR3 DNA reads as TGTGCCAGCAGCTTGGAAGGCGTTGGCCGTATGAACACTGAAGCTTTCTTT.

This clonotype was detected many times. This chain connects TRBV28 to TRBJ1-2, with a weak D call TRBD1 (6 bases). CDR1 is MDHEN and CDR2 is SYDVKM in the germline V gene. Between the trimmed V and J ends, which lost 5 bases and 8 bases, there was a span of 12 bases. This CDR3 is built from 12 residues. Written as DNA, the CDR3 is TGTGCCAGCAGTCATCATCAGGGGGGCTACACCTTC. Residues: CASSHHQGGYTF.